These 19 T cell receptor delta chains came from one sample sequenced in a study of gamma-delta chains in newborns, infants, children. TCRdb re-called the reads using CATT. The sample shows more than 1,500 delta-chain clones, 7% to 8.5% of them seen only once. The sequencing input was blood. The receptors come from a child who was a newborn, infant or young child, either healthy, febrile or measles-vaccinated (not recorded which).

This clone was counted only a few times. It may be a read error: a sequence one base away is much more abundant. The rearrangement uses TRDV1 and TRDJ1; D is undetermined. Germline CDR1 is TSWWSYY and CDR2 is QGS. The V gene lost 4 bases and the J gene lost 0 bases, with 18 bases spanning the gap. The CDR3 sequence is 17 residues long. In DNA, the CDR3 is TGTGCTCTTGGGGGACTAAGGCCGCCGACTTACACCGATAAACTCATCTTT. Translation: CALGGLRPPTYTDKLIF.

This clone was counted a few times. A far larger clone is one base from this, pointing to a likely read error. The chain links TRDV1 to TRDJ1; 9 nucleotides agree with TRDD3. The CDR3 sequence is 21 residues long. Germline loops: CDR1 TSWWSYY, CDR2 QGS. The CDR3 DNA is TGTGCTCTTGGGGAACTTCGGAGGGGGGTACTGGGGATACGTAGGACCGATGAACTCATCTTT. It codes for CALGELRRGVLGIRRTDELIF.

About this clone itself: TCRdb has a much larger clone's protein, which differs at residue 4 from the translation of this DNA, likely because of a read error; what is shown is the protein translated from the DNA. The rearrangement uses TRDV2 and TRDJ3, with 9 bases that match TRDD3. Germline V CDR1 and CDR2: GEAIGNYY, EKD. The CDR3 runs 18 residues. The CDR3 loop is CACNTGGYSSWDTRQMFF. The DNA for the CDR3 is TGTGCCTGTAACACCGGGGGATACAGCTCCTGGGACACCCGACAGATGTTTTTC.

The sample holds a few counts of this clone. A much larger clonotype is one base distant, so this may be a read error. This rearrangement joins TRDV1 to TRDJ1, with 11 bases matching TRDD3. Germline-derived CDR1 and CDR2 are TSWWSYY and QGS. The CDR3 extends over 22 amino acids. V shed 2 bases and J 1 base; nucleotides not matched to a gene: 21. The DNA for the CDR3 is TGTGCTCTTGGGGAAGGCCTTCTTTCTGGGGGATACTCGGGTACGGGCACCGATAAACTCATCTTT. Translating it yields CALGEGLLSGGYSGTGTDKLIF.

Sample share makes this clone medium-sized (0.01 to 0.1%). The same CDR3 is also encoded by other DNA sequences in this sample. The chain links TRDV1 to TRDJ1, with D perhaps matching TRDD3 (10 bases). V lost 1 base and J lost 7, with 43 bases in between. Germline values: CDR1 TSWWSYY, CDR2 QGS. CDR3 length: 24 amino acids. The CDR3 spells CALGEPVSGLPTCWGIGTAGKLIF. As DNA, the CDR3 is TGTGCTCTTGGGGAACCAGTTAGTGGCCTTCCTACGTGCTGGGGGATAGGGACCGCGGGTAAACTCATCTTT.

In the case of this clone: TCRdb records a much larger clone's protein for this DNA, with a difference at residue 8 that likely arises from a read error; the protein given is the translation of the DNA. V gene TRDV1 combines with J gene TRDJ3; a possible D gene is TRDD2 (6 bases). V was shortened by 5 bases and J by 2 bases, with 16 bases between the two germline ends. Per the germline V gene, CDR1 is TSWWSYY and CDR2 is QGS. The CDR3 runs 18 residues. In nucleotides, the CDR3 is TGTGCTCTTGGGATCTCCTACGCACTAACCTGGGACACCCGACAGATGTTTTTC. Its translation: CALGISYALTWDTRQMFF.

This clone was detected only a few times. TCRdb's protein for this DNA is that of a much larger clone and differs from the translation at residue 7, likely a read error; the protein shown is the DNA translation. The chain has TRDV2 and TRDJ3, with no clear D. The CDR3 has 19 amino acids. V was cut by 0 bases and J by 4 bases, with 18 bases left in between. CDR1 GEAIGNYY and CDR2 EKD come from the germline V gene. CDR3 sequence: CACDTWELLSDWDTRQMFF. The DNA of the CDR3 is TGTGCCTGTGACACCTGGGAGTTACTTTCGGATTGGGACACCCGACAGATGTTTTTC.

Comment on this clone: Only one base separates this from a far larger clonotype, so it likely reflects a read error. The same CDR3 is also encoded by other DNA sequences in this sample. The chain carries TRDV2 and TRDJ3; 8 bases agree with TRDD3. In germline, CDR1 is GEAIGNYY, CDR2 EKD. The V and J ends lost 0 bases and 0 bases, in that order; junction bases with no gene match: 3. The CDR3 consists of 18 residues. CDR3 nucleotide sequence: TGTGCCTGTGACACCGGGGGATATAGCTCCTGGGACACCCGACAGATGTTTTTC. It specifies CACDTGGYSSWDTRQMFF.

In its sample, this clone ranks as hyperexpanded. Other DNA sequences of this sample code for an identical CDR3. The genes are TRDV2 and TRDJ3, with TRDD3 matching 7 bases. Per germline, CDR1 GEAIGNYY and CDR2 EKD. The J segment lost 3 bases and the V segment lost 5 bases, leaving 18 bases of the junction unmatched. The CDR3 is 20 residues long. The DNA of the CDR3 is TGTGCCTGTGTCGTACTGGGGATTGAACGCCGTGACTGGGACACCCGACAGATGTTTTTC. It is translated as CACVVLGIERRDWDTRQMFF.

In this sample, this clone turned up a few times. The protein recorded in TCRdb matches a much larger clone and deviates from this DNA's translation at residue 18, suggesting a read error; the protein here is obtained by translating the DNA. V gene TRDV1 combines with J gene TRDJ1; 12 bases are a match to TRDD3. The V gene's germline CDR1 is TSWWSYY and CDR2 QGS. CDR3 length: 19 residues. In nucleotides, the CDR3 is TGTGCTCTTGGGGAAACCCCCTCTGGGGGATACGCCTACACCGATAAACTCACCTTT. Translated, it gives CALGETPSGGYAYTDKLTF.

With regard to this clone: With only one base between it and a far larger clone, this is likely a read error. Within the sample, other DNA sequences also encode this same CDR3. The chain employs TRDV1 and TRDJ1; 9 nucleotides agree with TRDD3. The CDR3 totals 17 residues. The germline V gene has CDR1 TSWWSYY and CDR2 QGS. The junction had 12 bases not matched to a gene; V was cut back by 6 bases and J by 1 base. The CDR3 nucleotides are TGTGCTCTTGGAGAAGGACCTACTGGGGGACCCACCGATAAACTCATCTTT. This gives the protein CALGEGPTGGPTDKLIF.

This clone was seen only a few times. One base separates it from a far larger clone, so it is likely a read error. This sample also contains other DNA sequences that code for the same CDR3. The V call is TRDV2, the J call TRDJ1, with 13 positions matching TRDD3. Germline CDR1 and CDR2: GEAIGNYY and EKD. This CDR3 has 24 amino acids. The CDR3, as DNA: TGTGCCTGTGACACAAGATCTCCGACCCTATCTGATTACTGGGGGATACGAAGAACCGATAAGCTCATCTTT. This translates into CACDTRSPTLSDYWGIRRTDKLIF.

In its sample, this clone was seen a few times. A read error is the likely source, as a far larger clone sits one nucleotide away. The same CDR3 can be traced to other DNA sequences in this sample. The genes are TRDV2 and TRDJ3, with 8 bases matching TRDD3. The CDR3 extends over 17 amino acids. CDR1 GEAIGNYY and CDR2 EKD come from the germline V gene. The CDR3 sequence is CACDTWGSSWDTRQMFF. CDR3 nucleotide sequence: TGTGCCTGCGACACCTGGGGGAGCTCCTGGGACACCCGACAGATGTTTTTC.

The CDR3, as DNA: TGTGCTAGTGGGGAATGCAGGTCTGGGGATACAGCACAACTCTTCTTT. Protein: CASGECRSGDTAQLFF. The V and J genes are TRDV1 and TRDJ2; D is perhaps TRDD3 (6 bases). CDR1 and CDR2 (germline): TSWWSYY, QGS. CDR3 length equals 16 residues. The V end was cut by 11 bases, the J end by 5 bases, with 24 bases between.

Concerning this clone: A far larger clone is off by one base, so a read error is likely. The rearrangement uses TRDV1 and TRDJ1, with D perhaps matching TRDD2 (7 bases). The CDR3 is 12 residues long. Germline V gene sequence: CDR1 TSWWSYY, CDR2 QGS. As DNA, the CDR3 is TGTGCTCGTGGGGGTTCCTACCCCGAACTCATCTTT. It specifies CARGGSYPELIF.

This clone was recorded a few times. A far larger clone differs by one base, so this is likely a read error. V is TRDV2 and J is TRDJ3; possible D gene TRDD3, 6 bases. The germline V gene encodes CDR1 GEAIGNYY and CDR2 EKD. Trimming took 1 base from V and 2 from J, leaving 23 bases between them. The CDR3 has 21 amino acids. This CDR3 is CACDTGRPGVYATWDTRQMFF. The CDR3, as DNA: TGTGCCTGTGACACTGGACGACCTGGGGTATACGCCACCTGGGACACCCGACAGATGTTTTTC.

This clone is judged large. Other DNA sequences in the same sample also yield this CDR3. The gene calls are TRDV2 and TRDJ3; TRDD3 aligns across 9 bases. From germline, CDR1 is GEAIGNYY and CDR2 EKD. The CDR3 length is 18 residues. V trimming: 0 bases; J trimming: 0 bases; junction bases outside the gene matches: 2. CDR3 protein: CACDTGGYSSWDTRQMFF. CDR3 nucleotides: TGTGCCTGTGACACCGGGGGATACAGCTCCTGGGACACCCGACAGATGTTTTTC.

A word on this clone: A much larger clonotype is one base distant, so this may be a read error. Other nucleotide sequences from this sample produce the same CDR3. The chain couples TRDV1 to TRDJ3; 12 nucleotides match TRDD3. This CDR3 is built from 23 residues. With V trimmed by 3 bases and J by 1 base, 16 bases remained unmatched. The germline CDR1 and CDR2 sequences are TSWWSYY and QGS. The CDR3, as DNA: TGTGCTCTTGGGGACTACTTCCCCGTACTGGGGGATACCCGTTCCTGGGACACCCGACAGATGTTTTTC. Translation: CALGDYFPVLGDTRSWDTRQMFF.

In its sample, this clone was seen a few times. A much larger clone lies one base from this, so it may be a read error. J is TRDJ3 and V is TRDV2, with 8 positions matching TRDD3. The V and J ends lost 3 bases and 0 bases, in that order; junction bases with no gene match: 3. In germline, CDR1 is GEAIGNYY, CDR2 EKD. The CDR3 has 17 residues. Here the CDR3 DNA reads TGTGCCTGTGACGCCGGGGGATACTCCTGGGACACCCGACAGATGTTTTTC. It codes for CACDAGGYSWDTRQMFF.